The 18 T cell receptor beta chains reported below all come from one sample, sequenced in a study of cytomegalovirus exposure and HLA in healthy donors. The PCR made use of 60 Vbeta and 13 Jbeta primers. Clones were read by immunoSEQ multiplex PCR, and TCRdb kept only the in-frame ones, dropping some. This sample yields 150,000 or so clones, of which about three quarters are seen a single time; approximately 13% belongs to the top ten. Source material: PBMCs. The origin of the receptors is a man between 35 and 55 years old in good health and CMV-seropositive.

This clone was seen a single time. The CDR3 protein is CASSSRDTGNEQFF. CDR3 nucleotides: TGTGCCAGTAGTTCACGGGACACGGGCAATGAGCAGTTCTTC. The V and J genes are TRBV19 and TRBJ2-1; TRBD1 might be the D (6 bases). CDR1 and CDR2 from the germline V gene are LNHDA and SQIVND (reference sequence). V dropped 5 bases and J dropped 6 bases, with 14 bases sitting between them. This CDR3 spans 14 amino acids.

V is TRBV28 and J is TRBJ1-2, with D tentatively TRBD1 (5 bases). The germline V and J ends were trimmed by 8 bases and 3 bases, with 19 bases remaining between them. In germline, CDR1 is MDHEN, CDR2 SYDVKM. The length of the CDR3 is 15 residues. The CDR3 protein is CASHSWRGKHYGYTF. The CDR3 DNA follows: TGTGCCAGCCATAGTTGGAGGGGAAAGCACTATGGCTACACCTTC.

CDR3 nucleotides: TGTGCCTCCACCGGGACAGGATCCCAAAACAATGGTGAGCAGTTCTTC. It specifies CASTGTGSQNNGEQFF. The rearrangement joins TRBV10-3 to TRBJ2-1; the match to TRBD1 covers 8 bases. V lost 11 bases, J lost 9 bases, and 21 bases stayed unmatched. The CDR3 length is 16 residues. CDR1 and CDR2 from the germline V gene are ENHRY and SYGVKD.

The chain combines TRBV10-3 with TRBJ2-2; 7 bases are a match to TRBD2. Germline V gene data show CDR1 as ENHRY and CDR2 as SYGVKD. This CDR3 spans 17 amino acids. V shed 10 bases, J shed 1 base, and the junction held 15 bases outside the gene matches. Written as DNA, the CDR3 is TGTGCCACTAACACCCGAGCATCGGGAGGGAACACCGGGGAGCTGTTTTTT. It translates to CATNTRASGGNTGELFF.

There are a few counts of this clone. This sequence joins TRBV2 and TRBJ1-5; D is unresolved. Germline V lookup: CDR1 SNHLY, CDR2 FYNNEI. The CDR3 is 15 residues long. V was clipped by 5 bases and J by 2 bases, with 13 bases between them. CDR3 sequence (DNA): TGTGCCAGCAGTAACACCGACAAGGGCAATCAGCCCCAGCATTTT. It encodes CASSNTDKGNQPQHF. The complete variable domain, with remaining parts taken from reference TRBV2 and TRBJ1-5, reads EPEVTQTPSHQVTQMGQEVILRCVPISNHLYFYWYRQILGQKVEFLVSFYNNEISEKSEIFDDQFSVERPDGSNFTLKIRSTKLEDSAMYFCASSNTDKGNQPQHFGDGTRLSIL.

The rearrangement joins TRBV5-6 to TRBJ1-5, with D possibly being TRBD1 (6 bases). Per germline, CDR1 SGHDT and CDR2 YYEEEE. V was trimmed by 3 bases and J by 12 bases, leaving 22 bases between them. The CDR3 is made up of 15 amino acids. CDR3 sequence: CASSSSRQVKVFQHF. The CDR3 DNA is TGTGCCAGCAGCTCAAGCCGACAGGTTAAAGTTTTCCAGCATTTT.

The chain recombines TRBV2 with TRBJ2-5; 8 nucleotides agree with TRBD1. The CDR3 contains 15 residues. The trim removed 7 bases at V and 5 bases at J, leaving 12 bases unmatched. Germline-derived CDR1 and CDR2 are SNHLY and FYNNEI. CDR3 residues: CASTPGTGGTETQYF. DNA of the CDR3: TGTGCCAGCACCCCGGGTACAGGGGGTACGGAGACCCAGTACTTC.

As regards this clone: At one of its ends the junction is not consistent with the germline gene, which may arise from a read error. The chain links TRBV18 to TRBJ1-1; 7 positions match TRBD1. Germline CDR1 and CDR2: KGHSH and LQKENI. CDR3 size: 12 residues. The CDR3 here is CASSPQGADAFF. CDR3 nucleotides: TGTGCCAGCTCACCACAGGGGGCTGACGCTTTCTTT. Based on the CDR3 plus reference TRBV18 and TRBJ1-1, the full variable domain is NAGVMQNPRHLVRRRGQEARLRCSPMKGHSHVYWYRQLPEEGLKFMVYLQKENIIDESGMPKERFSAEFPKEGPSILRIQQVVRGDSAAYFCASSPQGADAFFGQGTRLTVV.

The V and J genes are TRBV28 and TRBJ2-6; D may be TRBD2 (6 bases). Trimming shortened V by 4 bases and J by 5 bases, and 15 bases separated the two germline ends. The CDR3 sequence is 16 residues long. Germline V gene sequence: CDR1 MDHEN, CDR2 SYDVKM. CDR3 in DNA: TGTGCCAGCAGTTCCATTTCCGGGGGTCGGGCCAACGTCCTGACTTTC. Its translation: CASSSISGGRANVLTF.

V and J are TRBV2 and TRBJ2-7; D unclear. The length of the CDR3 is 11 residues. V lost 4 bases to trimming and J lost 7 bases, with 8 bases between them. The germline CDR1 and CDR2 sequences are SNHLY and FYNNEI. As DNA, the CDR3 is TGTGCCAGCAGTGCCTTCGAGGAGCAGTACTTC. Its translation: CASSAFEEQYF. The variable domain in full, with the rest retrieved from reference TRBV2 and TRBJ2-7, is EPEVTQTPSHQVTQMGQEVILRCVPISNHLYFYWYRQILGQKVEFLVSFYNNEISEKSEIFDDQFSVERPDGSNFTLKIRSTKLEDSAMYFCASSAFEEQYFGPGTRLTVT.

Notes on this clone: One junction end disagrees with the germline gene, perhaps due to a read error. The J gene is TRBJ1-1, the V gene TRBV7-9; D call uncertain. The CDR3 is made up of 12 amino acids. CDR1 and CDR2 (germline): SEHNR, FQNEAQ (reference sequence). The CDR3 region is CSSSPGGTEAFF. For the CDR3, the DNA is TGTTCCAGCAGCCCCGGCGGCACTGAAGCTTTCTTT.

This chain connects TRBV28 to TRBJ2-6; 8 bases are a match to TRBD2. Germline CDR1 MDHEN, CDR2 SYDVKM. The CDR3 extends over 16 amino acids. V shed 10 bases and J 0 bases; nucleotides not matched to a gene: 8. This CDR3 reads CATGGGPVSGANVLTF. The CDR3 nucleotides are TGTGCCACCGGGGGGGGGCCCGTCTCTGGGGCCAACGTCCTGACTTTC.

J is TRBJ2-3 and V is TRBV19, with D maybe TRBD2 (5 bases). Germline lookup yields CDR1 LNHDA and CDR2 SQIVND (reference sequence). V lost 5 bases and J 2 bases, leaving 8 bases between the germline ends. This CDR3 is 13 amino acids long. Written as DNA, the CDR3 is TGTGCCAGTAGTCCCCGGGACACAGATACGCAGTATTTT. Translation gives CASSPRDTDTQYF.

This clone has a handful of counts. V and J are TRBV25-1 and TRBJ2-7; TRBD2 might be the D (5 bases). Per the germline V gene, CDR1 is MGHDK and CDR2 is SYGVNS. V was shortened by 3 bases and J by 0 bases, with 12 bases between the two germline ends. The CDR3 sequence is 15 residues long. CDR3: CASSDQAVHSYEQYF. CDR3 bases: TGTGCCAGCAGTGATCAAGCGGTACACTCCTACGAGCAGTACTTC.

The V and J genes are TRBV7-9 and TRBJ1-1; D is ambiguous. CDR1 and CDR2 (germline): SEHNR, FQNEAQ (reference sequence). The CDR3 spans 15 residues. The V end lost 5 bases, the J end lost 1 base, and 14 bases lay between the germline ends. CDR3 bases: TGTGCCAGCAGCGGCGGCCTACTAAGGAACACTGAAGCTTTCTTT. This gives the protein CASSGGLLRNTEAFF.

The chain recombines TRBV5-5 with TRBJ2-7; 9 nucleotides line up with TRBD1. CDR3 length equals 16 residues. Germline V gene lookup returns CDR1 SGHKS and CDR2 YYEKEE (reference sequence). The V and J ends lost 4 bases and 2 bases, in that order; junction bases with no gene match: 10. The CDR3, as DNA: TGTGCCAGCAGCAAGGACATTGGACAGGGGACCTACGAGCAGTACTTC. Protein: CASSKDIGQGTYEQYF.

This chain links TRBV5-6 with TRBJ1-1, with a possible D match to TRBD1 (5 bases). Germline values: CDR1 SGHDT, CDR2 YYEEEE. The CDR3 extends over 14 amino acids. Trimming left V 0 bases short and J 5 bases short, with 11 bases between. The DNA of the CDR3 is TGTGCCAGCAGCTTGGAGGGGCGTCGGACTGAAGCTTTCTTT. Its protein product is CASSLEGRRTEAFF.

The rearrangement uses TRBV13 and TRBJ2-7; 8 bases are shared with TRBD1. The CDR3 extends over 14 amino acids. Germline-derived CDR1 and CDR2 are PRHDT and FYEKMQ (reference sequence). With 5 bases clipped from V and 0 bases from J, the junction kept 3 bases outside the gene matches. The CDR3 region has the DNA TGTGCCAGCAGCGTACAGGGGGACTCCTACGAGCAGTACTTC. Translating gives CASSVQGDSYEQYF. The variable domain in full, with the rest retrieved from reference TRBV13 and TRBJ2-7, is AAGVIQSPRHLIKEKRETATLKCYPIPRHDTVYWYQQGPGQDPQFLISFYEKMQSDKGSIPDRFSAQQFSDYHSELNMSSLELGDSALYFCASSVQGDSYEQYFGPGTRLTVT.